This passage covers 32 T cell receptor beta chains from one sample sequenced in a study of cytotoxic CD8 clonotypes in ibrutinib-treated CLL. Clones were read by immunoSEQ multiplex PCR, and TCRdb kept only the in-frame ones, dropping some. The top ten hold less than 35% of the sample, which has approximately 100,000 clones, roughly 80% seen once. Here the sequenced sample was PBMCs, taken after 12 months of ibrutinib treatment. The receptors here all came from a human donor with chronic lymphocytic leukemia.

V is TRBV7-7 and J is TRBJ2-5, with TRBD1 identical over 7 bases. The germline V gene encodes CDR1 SSHAT and CDR2 FNYEAQ (reference sequence). The V and J ends lost 5 bases and 4 bases, in that order; junction bases with no gene match: 4. The CDR3 sequence is 13 residues long. The CDR3 region has the DNA TGTGCCAGCAGCCCACAGGGGCGAGAGACCCAGTACTTC. Encoded protein: CASSPQGRETQYF.

The V and J genes are TRBV7-9 and TRBJ2-5; D may be TRBD1 (6 bases). The V gene lost 5 bases and the J gene lost 1 base, with 14 bases spanning the gap. CDR3 size: 15 residues. Germline CDR1 reads SEHNR; CDR2 reads FQNEAQ (reference sequence). The CDR3 sequence is CASSRTEKLQETQYF. CDR3 in DNA: TGTGCCAGCAGCCGGACAGAGAAACTCCAAGAGACCCAGTACTTC. The whole variable domain, filled in from reference TRBV7-9 and TRBJ2-5, reads DTGVSQNPRHKITKRGQNVTFRCDPISEHNRLYWYRQTLGQGPEFLTYFQNEAQLEKSRLLSDRFSAERPKGSFSTLEIQRTEQGDSAMYLCASSRTEKLQETQYFGPGTRLLVL.

The V gene is TRBV30, the J gene TRBJ1-4, with D possibly TRBD1 on 5 matching bases. The V gene's germline CDR1 is GTSNPN and CDR2 SVGIG (reference sequence). V lost 7 bases, J lost 2 bases, and 11 bases lay in between. CDR3 length: 13 amino acids. CDR3 residues: CAFGAATNEKLFF. CDR3 DNA: TGTGCCTTTGGGGCAGCTACTAATGAAAAACTGTTTTTT.

The chain recombines TRBV10-3 with TRBJ2-6; D gene ambiguous. Trimming took off 3 bases at V and 2 bases at J, with 8 bases between the two ends. This CDR3 is 15 amino acids long. Germline CDR1 reads ENHRY; CDR2 reads SYGVKD. The CDR3 bases are TGTGCCATCAGTGATGAATCGACTGGGGCCAACGTCCTGACTTTC. This encodes CAISDESTGANVLTF.

This clone was observed a handful of times. The chain joins TRBV6-1 to TRBJ2-7, with a possible D match to TRBD1 (5 bases). Per the germline V gene, CDR1 is MNHNS and CDR2 is SASEGT. CDR3 length: 12 amino acids. V lost 8 bases and J 2 bases, leaving 10 bases between the germline ends. The CDR3 here is CASQTDPYEQYF. Here the CDR3 DNA reads TGTGCCAGCCAGACAGACCCCTACGAGCAGTACTTC.

V usage is TRBV7-3 and J usage is TRBJ2-5, with no clear D. Germline V gene sequence: CDR1 SGHTA, CDR2 FQGTGA. Trimming cost V 2 bases and J 2 bases, with 6 bases left between them. The CDR3 extends over 13 amino acids. The chain's CDR3 is CASSLGPQETQYF. DNA for the CDR3: TGTGCCAGCAGCTTAGGGCCTCAAGAGACCCAGTACTTC.

This clone appeared a single time. V is TRBV6-5 and J is TRBJ2-7; D might be TRBD2 (6 bases). V dropped 6 bases and J dropped 4 bases, with 19 bases sitting between them. Germline CDR1 is MNHEY and CDR2 is SVGAGI. There are 15 residues in the CDR3. CDR3 sequence (DNA): TGTGCCAGCAGGGAGGGGTGGGGGAGTGGATACGAGCAGTACTTC. This gives the protein CASREGWGSGYEQYF.

The V call is TRBV5-1, the J call TRBJ2-3; 8 positions agree with TRBD2. V gave up 1 base and J gave up 2 bases; unmatched junction bases: 6. Germline-derived CDR1 and CDR2 are SGHRS and YFSETQ. The CDR3 runs to 16 residues. The CDR3 spells CASSLNAGGPTDTQYF. CDR3 coding DNA: TGCGCCAGCAGCTTGAACGCGGGGGGCCCCACAGATACGCAGTATTTT.

The table lists this clone with a count of one. The chain is built from TRBV18 and TRBJ2-2; 7 bases agree with TRBD2. CDR3 size: 15 residues. The V and J ends lost 3 bases and 0 bases, in that order; junction bases with no gene match: 1. Germline assignment: CDR1 KGHSH and CDR2 LQKENI. For the CDR3, the DNA is TGTGCCAGCTCACCTGCGGGGGCGAACACCGGGGAGCTGTTTTTT. This sequence encodes CASSPAGANTGELFF.

The V gene is TRBV19, the J gene TRBJ1-2; D ambiguous. Germline loops: CDR1 LNHDA, CDR2 SQIVND (reference sequence). Trimming left V 4 bases short and J 0 bases short, with 15 bases between. This CDR3 is 16 amino acids long. The CDR3 DNA sequence: TGTGCCAGTAGTAACAGTTACAGCACCACTAACTATGGCTACACCTTC. This translates into CASSNSYSTTNYGYTF.

The chain combines TRBV7-3 with TRBJ1-5, with unresolved D. The CDR3 has 23 amino acids. Per germline, CDR1 SGHTA and CDR2 FQGTGA. Trimming took 1 base from V and 0 from J, leaving 31 bases between them. CDR3 loop: CASSLKGLEWSHGSLYSNQPQHF. CDR3 bases: TGTGCCAGCAGCTTAAAAGGCCTCGAATGGTCCCACGGTAGCCTGTATAGCAATCAGCCCCAGCATTTT.

The chain is built from TRBV10-2 and TRBJ2-3; D not certain. V lost 3 bases and J 4 bases, leaving 5 bases between the germline ends. The CDR3 totals 12 residues. The germline CDR1 and CDR2 sequences are WSHSY and SAAADI. CDR3 in DNA: TGCGCCAGCAGTGACATGGCAGATACGCAGTATTTT. It codes for CASSDMADTQYF.

J is TRBJ2-1 and V is TRBV11-3, with unresolved D. CDR1 is SGHNT, CDR2 YENEEA, per germline. The CDR3 length is 15 residues. V was shortened by 1 base and J by 5 bases, with 12 bases between the two germline ends. CDR3 sequence reads: CASSLVSGTHNEQFF. Written as DNA, the CDR3 is TGTGCCAGCAGCTTAGTATCAGGAACACACAATGAGCAGTTCTTC.

The chain employs TRBV5-4 and TRBJ2-1; D gene unclear. In germline, CDR1 is SGHNT, CDR2 YYREEE (reference sequence). CDR3 length: 14 residues. Trimming shortened V by 2 bases and J by 3 bases, and 9 bases separated the two germline ends. The CDR3 sequence: CASSLPGHYNEQFF. The CDR3 DNA sequence: TGTGCCAGCAGCTTACCCGGGCACTACAATGAGCAGTTCTTC.

This clone was recorded once. This rearrangement joins TRBV27 to TRBJ2-7; the match to TRBD1 covers 9 bases. This CDR3 has 15 amino acids. CDR1 is MNHEY, CDR2 SMNVEV, per germline (reference sequence). The junction had 3 bases not matched to a gene; V was cut back by 0 bases and J by 3 bases. The chain's CDR3 is CASSLSRDRDYEQYF. CDR3 DNA: TGTGCCAGCAGTTTATCGCGGGACAGGGACTACGAGCAGTACTTC.

The V gene is TRBV6-1, the J gene TRBJ2-3; D is unresolved. V was trimmed by 8 bases and J by 3 bases, leaving 6 bases between them. The CDR3 consists of 11 residues. Germline loops: CDR1 MNHNS, CDR2 SASEGT. CDR3 protein: CASLLTDTQYF. The CDR3 DNA reads as TGTGCCAGCTTGTTAACAGATACGCAGTATTTT.

The V and J genes are TRBV5-4 and TRBJ2-2; either TRBD1 or TRBD2 may fit D (5 bases each). Germline CDR1 reads SGHNT; CDR2 reads YYREEE (reference sequence). This CDR3 has 17 residues. Trimming took 0 bases from V and 1 from J, leaving 13 bases between them. The chain's CDR3 is CASSLESGTLNTGELFF. The DNA of the CDR3 is TGTGCCAGCAGCTTGGAGTCCGGGACCCTGAACACCGGGGAGCTGTTTTTT.

The genes are TRBV10-3 and TRBJ2-5, with TRBD1 identical over 11 bases. CDR1 is ENHRY and CDR2 is SYGVKD in the germline V gene. This CDR3 spans 16 amino acids. V lost 2 bases and J lost 4; bases outside the gene matches: 6. CDR3 DNA sequence: TGTGCCATCAGTGAGGGACAGGGGGCGGGTCGAGAGACCCAGTACTTC. Encoded protein: CAISEGQGAGRETQYF.

This rearrangement joins TRBV21-1 to TRBJ2-3; no check of the table's D call, TRBD1, against the DNA was made. TRBV21-1 is a listed pseudogene. The CDR3 extends over 16 amino acids. The chain's CDR3 is CASSFSGTTSTDTQYF. The CDR3 DNA is TGTGCCAGCAGCTTCTCCGGGACAACGAGCACAGATACGCAGTATTTT.

The chain joins TRBV7-3 to TRBJ2-1; 9 bases line up with TRBD1. This CDR3 is 16 amino acids long. The V gene end was trimmed by 4 bases and the J gene end by 4 bases; junction bases not matched to a gene: 8. Germline V gene lookup returns CDR1 SGHTA and CDR2 FQGTGA. The CDR3 DNA is TGTGCCAGCAGCTCCTTGGACAGGGGTCTTTACAATGAGCAGTTCTTC. Residues: CASSSLDRGLYNEQFF.

J is TRBJ2-5 and V is TRBV5-1; 10 nucleotides agree with TRBD2. CDR3 size: 16 residues. Germline V gives CDR1 SGHRS, CDR2 YFSETQ. V lost 0 bases, J lost 1 base, and 3 bases stayed unmatched. CDR3 sequence: CASSLAPSGGQETQYF. In DNA, the CDR3 is TGCGCCAGCAGCTTGGCCCCTAGCGGGGGCCAAGAGACCCAGTACTTC.

J is TRBJ1-2 and V is TRBV7-8, with 9 bases matching TRBD1. CDR3 length: 15 amino acids. Looked up from germline, CDR1 is SGHVS and CDR2 is FQNEAQ. V was clipped by 5 bases and J by 5 bases; unmatched bases: 9. This chain's CDR3 is CASSAKRTGEYGYTF. For the CDR3, the DNA is TGTGCCAGCAGCGCCAAACGGACAGGGGAATATGGCTACACCTTC.

This rearrangement joins TRBV18 to TRBJ2-5; 10 bases are a match to TRBD1. From germline, CDR1 is KGHSH and CDR2 LQKENI. Germline trimming cut 6 bases from V and 5 bases from J; bases unmatched to any gene: 9. This CDR3 region has 15 residues. The CDR3 loop reads CASSRQGALVETQYF. The CDR3, as DNA: TGTGCCAGCTCCCGACAGGGGGCGCTTGTGGAGACCCAGTACTTC. Variable domain in full (rest from reference TRBV18 and TRBJ2-5): NAGVMQNPRHLVRRRGQEARLRCSPMKGHSHVYWYRQLPEEGLKFMVYLQKENIIDESGMPKERFSAEFPKEGPSILRIQQVVRGDSAAYFCASSRQGALVETQYFGPGTRLLVL.

J is TRBJ1-2 and V is TRBV5-8; D may be TRBD1 (6 bases). CDR3 length equals 14 residues. Trimming pared 0 bases from V and 4 bases from J, leaving 10 bases between. Germline CDR1 SGHTS, CDR2 YDEGEE. The CDR3 region is CASSLGQGSYGYTF. CDR3 DNA: TGTGCCAGCAGCTTGGGGCAGGGGAGCTATGGCTACACCTTC.

This chain connects TRBV5-5 to TRBJ1-3, with 9 nucleotides matching TRBD1. Germline assignment: CDR1 SGHKS and CDR2 YYEKEE (reference sequence). The CDR3 extends over 16 amino acids. V dropped 0 bases and J dropped 2; count of bases not matched to a gene: 3. The CDR3 sequence: CASSLEGQGAGNTIYF. Written as DNA, the CDR3 is TGTGCCAGCAGCTTGGAGGGACAGGGTGCTGGAAACACCATATATTTT.

This chain links TRBV6-4 with TRBJ1-6; D remains ambiguous. CDR1 MRHNA and CDR2 SNTAGT come from the germline V gene. Trimming took off 4 bases at V and 7 bases at J, with 11 bases between the two ends. The CDR3 totals 14 residues. The chain's CDR3 is CASSATDSNSPLHF. In DNA, the CDR3 is TGTGCCAGCAGTGCTACGGATTCGAATTCACCCCTCCACTTT.

V usage is TRBV9 and J usage is TRBJ1-1, with D perhaps matching TRBD1 (6 bases). CDR1 and CDR2 (germline): SGDLS, YYNGEE. Trimming removed 3 bases at V and 1 base at J, with 16 bases between. The CDR3 length is 16 residues. CDR3 DNA sequence: TGTGCCAGCAGCGCCCGGGACAAGAAAACGAACACTGAAGCTTTCTTT. This codes for CASSARDKKTNTEAFF.

The chain links TRBV10-1 to TRBJ1-5; D gene uncertain. The V and J ends lost 6 bases and 0 bases respectively, with 6 bases between them. This CDR3 comprises 13 residues. Germline V lookup: CDR1 WNHNN, CDR2 SYGVQD (reference sequence). The DNA for the CDR3 is TGCGCCAGCAGCGACAATAGCAATCAGCCCCAGCATTTT. It is translated as CASSDNSNQPQHF.

The chain has TRBV6-6 and TRBJ2-7, with unresolved D. This CDR3 comprises 13 residues. V was clipped by 2 bases and J by 2 bases, with 7 bases between them. The germline CDR1 and CDR2 sequences are MNHNY and SVGAGI (reference sequence). CDR3 sequence: CASSYSRPYEQYF. The CDR3 DNA follows: TGTGCCAGCAGTTACAGTAGGCCCTACGAGCAGTACTTC.

The chain is built from TRBV5-1 and TRBJ2-5; no definite D call. There are 15 residues in the CDR3. V was clipped by 2 bases and J by 5 bases, with 16 bases between them. Germline V gene sequence: CDR1 SGHRS, CDR2 YFSETQ. As DNA, the CDR3 is TGCGCCAGCAGCTTCCTTGATAGGAACGGGGAGACCCAGTACTTC. It translates to CASSFLDRNGETQYF.

The V and J genes are TRBV27 and TRBJ2-3; a weak D match, TRBD1 (5 bases). The CDR3 runs to 12 residues. Germline CDR1 MNHEY, CDR2 SMNVEV (reference sequence). The germline V and J ends were trimmed by 5 bases and 3 bases, with 6 bases remaining between them. The CDR3 here is CASSGATDTQYF. The CDR3 DNA sequence: TGTGCCAGCAGTGGGGCAACAGATACGCAGTATTTT.

V gene TRBV25-1 combines with J gene TRBJ2-1, with 9 bases aligning to TRBD1. This CDR3 spans 14 amino acids. Trimming at V came to 4 bases and at J to 7 bases, leaving 5 bases not matched to a gene. Per germline, CDR1 MGHDK and CDR2 SYGVNS. In nucleotides, the CDR3 is TGTGCCAGCAGTGCTTACAGGGGGCAGAATGAGCAGTTCTTC. Encoded protein: CASSAYRGQNEQFF.